The rows below give T cell receptor beta chains drawn from one sample of a study of OX40 agonist ivuxolimab in advanced cancers. Repertoires were generated with immunoSEQ multiplex PCR, while TCRdb's copy carries only in-frame clones and drops some. Of 73,000 or so clones listed, around four fifths are singletons. This sample comprised CD4+ or CD8+ T cells sorted from blood, obtained in a trial of the OX40 agonist ivuxolimab. The source is an adult with an advanced solid tumor such as melanoma, head and neck, liver or kidney cancer. Both conserved end residues are part of each CDR3. A D gene is named only where the DNA matches it firmly. For some rows the clone size is stated as once, few or many, or as a class when expanded; others skip it.

clone size | D gene | J gene | V gene | CDR3 DNA | CDR3 protein
NA | NA | TRBJ2-7 | TRBV30 | TGTGCCTGGAGTAAGAGGTGGGGGAATAACGAGCAGTACTTC | CAWSKRWGNNEQYF
NA | TRBD1 | TRBJ1-4 | TRBV4-3 | TGCGCCAGCAGCCAAGTTCTCTGGGGACAGAGTAATGAAAAACTGTTTTTT | CASSQVLWGQSNEKLFF
once | NA | TRBJ1-2 | TRBV29-1 | TGCAGCGACAATATTAACTATGGCTACACCTTC | CSDNINYGYTF
NA | NA | TRBJ2-7 | TRBV30 | TGTGCCTGGGCCCCCGGGACGAGTAGCTCCTACGAGCAGTACTTC | CAWAPGTSSSYEQYF
NA | TRBD1 | TRBJ1-1 | TRBV5-6 | TGTGCCAGCAGCTATGACAGGGACACTGAAGCTTTCTTT | CASSYDRDTEAFF
NA | NA | TRBJ1-1 | TRBV4-3 | TGCGCCAGCAGCCAAAGGAAGGGACTGAACACTGAAGCTTTCTTT | CASSQRKGLNTEAFF
NA | NA | TRBJ1-1 | TRBV11-2 | TGTGCCAGCAGGAGAGGGGCCCCGAACACTGAAGCTTTCTTT | CASRRGAPNTEAFF
NA | NA | TRBJ1-5 | TRBV6-5 | TGTGCCAGCAGTTACTCGGGGTCTGGCCCCAATCAGCCCCAGCATTTT | CASSYSGSGPNQPQHF
NA | TRBD2 | TRBJ2-3 | TRBV10-3 | TGTGCTCTCGGGCGGGAGGGCGCAGATACGCAGTATTTT | CALGREGADTQYF
NA | NA | TRBJ2-4 | TRBV4-1 | TGCGCCAGCAGCCAAGTCGGCAGGGGAGCCAAAAACATTCAGTACTTC | CASSQVGRGAKNIQYF